The present T cell receptor beta chain was sequenced within a study of T cell repertoires in cytomegalovirus infection. TCRdb fed the reads into MiXCR, producing one record per CDR3 protein. Among 80,000 to 95,000 distinct CDR3 sequences listed, 25% to 30% were seen once. The CDR3 is 16 amino acids. CDR1 is MGHDK and CDR2 is SYGVNS in the germline V gene. V was trimmed by 5 bases and J by 1 base, leaving 15 bases between them. Concerning this clonotype itself: As yet, its antigen is unknown.

This clonotype was obtained from a human donor in good health (CMV status not recorded). Some clones in this sample may be carry-over from other donors' samples. Specimen: CD8+ T cells from cultured PBMCs, collected from culture after CMV antigen stimulation. The V call is TRBV25-1, the J call TRBJ1-3; D might be TRBD1 (5 bases). CDR3 residues: CASSPVLAGSGNTIYF. Written as DNA, the CDR3 is TGTGCCAGCAGTCCTGTCTTGGCAGGGTCTGGAAACACCATATATTTT.